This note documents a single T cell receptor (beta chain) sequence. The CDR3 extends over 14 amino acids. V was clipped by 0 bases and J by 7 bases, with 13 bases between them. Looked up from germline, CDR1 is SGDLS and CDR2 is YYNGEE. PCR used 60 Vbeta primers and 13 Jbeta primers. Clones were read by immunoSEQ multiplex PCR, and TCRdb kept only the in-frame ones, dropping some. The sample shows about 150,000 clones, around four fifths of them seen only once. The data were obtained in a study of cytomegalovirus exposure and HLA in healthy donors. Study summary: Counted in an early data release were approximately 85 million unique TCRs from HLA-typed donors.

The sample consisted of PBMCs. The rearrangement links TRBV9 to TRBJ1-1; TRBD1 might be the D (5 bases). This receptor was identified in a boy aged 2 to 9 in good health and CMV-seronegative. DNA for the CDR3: TGTGCCAGCAGCGTAGATCAATTGGGGGGTGAAGCTTTCTTT. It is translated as CASSVDQLGGEAFF.